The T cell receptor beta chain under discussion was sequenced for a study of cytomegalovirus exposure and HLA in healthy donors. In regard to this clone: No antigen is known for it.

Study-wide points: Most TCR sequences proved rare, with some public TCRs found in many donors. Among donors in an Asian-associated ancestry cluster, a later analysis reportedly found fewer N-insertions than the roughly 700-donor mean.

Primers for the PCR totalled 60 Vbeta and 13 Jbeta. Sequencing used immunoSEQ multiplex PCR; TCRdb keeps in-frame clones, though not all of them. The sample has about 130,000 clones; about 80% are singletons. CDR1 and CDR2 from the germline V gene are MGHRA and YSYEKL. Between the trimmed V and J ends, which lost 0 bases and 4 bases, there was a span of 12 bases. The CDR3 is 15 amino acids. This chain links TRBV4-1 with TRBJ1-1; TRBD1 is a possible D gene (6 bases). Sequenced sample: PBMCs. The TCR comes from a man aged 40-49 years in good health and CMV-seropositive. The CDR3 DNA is TGCGCCAGCAGCCAAGATCTGGGGGCCCCCACTGAAGCTTTCTTT. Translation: CASSQDLGAPTEAFF.